The 2 T cell receptor beta chains below were found in one sample sequenced in a study of human T cells and chemical hapten exposure. A single record per CDR3 protein comes from TCRdb applying MiXCR to the RACE reads. The sample lists fewer than 90,000 distinct CDR3 sequences, about 6.3% occurring once. Stated time point: patch test 2, 6 weeks after DPC sensitization. The sample's treatment: therapeutic diphenylcyclopropenone sensitization with weekly scalp DPC. The specimen was whole blood, collected in connection with sensitization to the hapten diphenylcyclopropenone (DPC). These TCRs come from a woman in her 30s with alopecia areata. Some clones in this sample may be carry-over from other donors' samples.

This rearrangement joins TRBV4-1 to TRBJ1-5; 9 bases align to TRBD1. Germline assignment: CDR1 MGHRA and CDR2 YSYEKL. The CDR3 is 16 amino acids. The junction had 6 bases not matched to a gene; V was cut back by 4 bases and J by 2 bases. DNA for the CDR3: TGCGCCAGCAGCCGGGGACAGGGTGGAGGCAATCAGCCCCAGCATTTT. Residues: CASSRGQGGGNQPQHF.

The V gene is TRBV14, the J gene TRBJ2-3; the match to TRBD2 covers 9 bases. Germline CDR1 reads SGHDN; CDR2 reads FVKESK. After removal of 2 bases from V and 0 bases from J, the junction contained 6 bases not matched to a gene. The CDR3 has 17 residues. CDR3 protein: CASSQYTTSGSTDTQYF. The CDR3 bases are TGTGCCAGCAGCCAATATACAACTAGCGGGAGCACAGATACGCAGTATTTT.